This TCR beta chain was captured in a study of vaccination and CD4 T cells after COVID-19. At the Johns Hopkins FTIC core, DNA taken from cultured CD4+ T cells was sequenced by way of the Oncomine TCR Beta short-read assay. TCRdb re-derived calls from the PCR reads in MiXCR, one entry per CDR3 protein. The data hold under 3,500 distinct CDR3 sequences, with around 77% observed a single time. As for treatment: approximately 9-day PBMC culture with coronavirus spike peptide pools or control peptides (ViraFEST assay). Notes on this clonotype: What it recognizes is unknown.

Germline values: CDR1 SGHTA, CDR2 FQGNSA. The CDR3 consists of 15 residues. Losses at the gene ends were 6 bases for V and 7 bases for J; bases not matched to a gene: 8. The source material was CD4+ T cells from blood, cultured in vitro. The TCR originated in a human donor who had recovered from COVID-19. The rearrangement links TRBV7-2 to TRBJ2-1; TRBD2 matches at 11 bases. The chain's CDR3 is CASSVSGGVGNEQFF. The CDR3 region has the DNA TGTGCCAGCAGTGTTAGCGGGGGGGTCGGGAATGAGCAGTTCTTC.